The present T cell receptor (beta chain) was sequenced within a study of cytomegalovirus exposure and HLA in healthy donors. Only in-frame clones appear in the TCRdb table, and some are missing; sequencing was by immunoSEQ multiplex PCR. The top ten clones hold around 0.8% of a sample with roughly 300,000 clones, 86% of them seen once. V gave up 7 bases and J gave up 3 bases, with 16 bases separating them. The CDR3 has 15 residues. The V gene's germline CDR1 is MDHEN and CDR2 SYDVKM. The V call is TRBV28, the J call TRBJ1-5; no reliable D call. Sequenced input: PBMCs. The receptor was isolated from a woman between 18 and 29 years old in good health and CMV-seronegative. The CDR3 DNA follows: TGTGCCAGCACCACGGCGTCCGGGTTCAATCAGCCCCAGCATTTT. Translation: CASTTASGFNQPQHF.